This TCR beta chain was found in a study of blood T cell repertoires in COVID-19. Study-level background: COVID-19 samples collected from the United States, Italy and Spain covered acute and convalescent phases.

Participants in the exposed group had met a COVID-19 case in the 2 weeks before joining the study. The J segment lost 8 bases and the V segment lost 4 bases, leaving 8 bases of the junction unmatched. Germline V gives CDR1 SGHVS, CDR2 FQNEAQ. This CDR3 region has 15 residues. In the original analysis: By means of reference gene primer amplification, nucleated cell counts were estimated. TCRdb keeps only in-frame clones here, not all; method: immunoSEQ multiplex PCR. D and trimming come from the DNA, and the V and J calls and clone size come from that table. The sample has about 300,000 clones; 85% to 90% are singletons.

The receptor was isolated from a woman in her forties or fifties who had been exposed to COVID-19. V usage is TRBV7-8 and J usage is TRBJ1-6; 7 positions match TRBD1. Source material: PBMCs or T cells enriched from blood (not recorded which). The chain's CDR3 is CASSSSDRRDSPLHF. DNA of the CDR3: TGTGCCAGCAGCTCGTCGGACAGGCGAGATTCACCCCTCCACTTT.